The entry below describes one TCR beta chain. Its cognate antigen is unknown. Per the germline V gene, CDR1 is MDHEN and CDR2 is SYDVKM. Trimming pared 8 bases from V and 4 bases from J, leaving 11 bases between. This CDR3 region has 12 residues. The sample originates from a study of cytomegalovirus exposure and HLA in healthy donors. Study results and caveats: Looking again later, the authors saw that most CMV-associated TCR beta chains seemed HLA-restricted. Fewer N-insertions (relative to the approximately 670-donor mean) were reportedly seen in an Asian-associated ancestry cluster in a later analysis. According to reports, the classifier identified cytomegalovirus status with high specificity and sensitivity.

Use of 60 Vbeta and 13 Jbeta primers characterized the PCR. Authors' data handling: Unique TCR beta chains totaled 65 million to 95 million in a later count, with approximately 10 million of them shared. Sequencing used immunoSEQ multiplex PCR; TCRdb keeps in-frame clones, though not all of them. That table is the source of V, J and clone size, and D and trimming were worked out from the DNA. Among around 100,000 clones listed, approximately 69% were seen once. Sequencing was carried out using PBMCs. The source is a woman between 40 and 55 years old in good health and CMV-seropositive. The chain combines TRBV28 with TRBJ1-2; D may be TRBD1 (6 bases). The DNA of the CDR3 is TGTGCCAGCGCCGAAGGGGGCTATGGCTACACCTTC. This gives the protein CASAEGGYGYTF.